This TCR beta chain was identified in a study of OX40 agonist ivuxolimab in advanced cancers. Background on the study: Patients took ivuxolimab, an agonistic anti-OX40 (CD134) antibody. Whole-study findings and limits: Clonal expansion in partial responders at 0.1-3.0 mg/kg ranked among the lowest. On average, CD8+ T cells showed a greater number of expanded clones than CD4+. Within 6 weeks, CD4+ and CD8+ blood T cells expanded clonally at 0.1 to 3.0 mg/kg.

On this clone itself: Its specificity is unknown.

CDR3 size: 17 residues. Unmatched junction bases numbered 2, after V lost 2 bases and J lost 1 base. Per germline, CDR1 MGHRA and CDR2 YSYEKL. This table comes from immunoSEQ multiplex PCR, and its TCRdb copy is limited to in-frame clones, with some not included. The sample has some 19,000 clones, about four fifths seen once. This TCR derives from an adult with an advanced solid tumor such as melanoma, head and neck, liver or kidney cancer. The specimen comprised CD4+ or CD8+ T cells sorted from blood, sampled in a trial of the OX40 agonist ivuxolimab. The chain combines TRBV4-1 with TRBJ2-1, with 13 bases identical to TRBD2. The CDR3 DNA reads TGCGCCAGCAGCCAATGGACTAGCGGGGGATCCTACAATGAGCAGTTCTTC. Translation gives CASSQWTSGGSYNEQFF.